These 20 T cell receptor beta chains came from one sample sequenced in a study of spatial heterogeneity in lung cancer. The time point was: sample taken at primary tumor resection. Points from the study as a whole: The study found that expanded intratumoral alpha and beta TCR counts tracked tumor mutation counts.

No antigen has been identified for these receptors. MiXCR, run by TCRdb on the 5' RACE reads, gives a single entry per CDR3 protein. This table has 7,500 to 9,500 distinct CDR3 sequences, about 6% appearing once. This material consisted of lung tumor tissue, taken at surgery. The receptors come from a female donor with early-stage non-small cell lung cancer.

Note on this clonotype: A single base separates this from a much larger clone, so it may be a read error. This chain uses TRBV2 with TRBJ1-4; D not certain. Per germline, CDR1 SNHLY and CDR2 FYNNEI. The CDR3 sequence is 15 residues long. The CDR3 region has the DNA TGTGTCAGCAGTGTGTCCCAGAACGCAAATGAAAAACTGTTTTTT. Its protein is CVSSVSQNANEKLFF.

Ten or more counts support this clonotype. The V and J genes are TRBV5-1 and TRBJ2-2; D gene uncertain. CDR3 size: 15 residues. Germline CDR1 and CDR2: SGHRS and YFSETQ. V lost 1 base and J 0 bases, leaving 7 bases between the germline ends. For the CDR3, the DNA is TGCGCCAGCAGCTTGCGGTGGGCGAACACCGGGGAGCTGTTTTTT. It specifies CASSLRWANTGELFF.

This clonotype was seen ten or more times. The rearrangement links TRBV5-1 to TRBJ1-1, with D unresolved. Trimming took 2 bases from V and 1 from J, leaving 12 bases between them. In germline, CDR1 is SGHRS, CDR2 YFSETQ. This CDR3 spans 15 amino acids. Written as DNA, the CDR3 is TGCGCCAGCAGCTTCGGGGAGGGCAGGAACACTGAAGCTTTCTTT. Translated: CASSFGEGRNTEAFF.

This clonotype was counted at least ten times. CDR3 bases: TGCGCCAGCAGGGGGACAGGGGGGCCCCAAGAGACCCAGTACTTC. It specifies CASRGTGGPQETQYF. The J gene is TRBJ2-5, the V gene TRBV5-1; 11 bases fit TRBD1. Losses at the gene ends were 5 bases for V and 1 base for J; bases not matched to a gene: 4. The germline V gene encodes CDR1 SGHRS and CDR2 YFSETQ. The CDR3 consists of 15 residues.

This clonotype was counted many times. This chain uses TRBV6-2 or TRBV6-3 with TRBJ2-7; D gene uncertain. The CDR3 loop spans 11 amino acids. Germline loops: CDR1 MNHEY, CDR2 SVGEGT. Trimming left V 8 bases short and J 0 bases short, with 5 bases between. The CDR3 DNA reads as TGTGCCAGCCTGGACTCCTACGAGCAGTACTTC. Its protein product is CASLDSYEQYF.

This clonotype showed up many times. The genes are TRBV6-2 or TRBV6-3 and TRBJ2-1; 12 nucleotides agree with TRBD1. V was pared by 5 bases and J by 9 bases, with 11 bases of the junction left unmatched. CDR1 and CDR2 from the germline V gene are MNHEY and SVGEGT. This CDR3 is built from 16 residues. In DNA form, the CDR3 reads TGTGCCAGCAGTCGAAGCGTGGGACAGGGGGCTACTGAGCAGTTCTTC. As protein: CASSRSVGQGATEQFF.

This clonotype was seen many times. The chain combines TRBV3-1 with TRBJ1-3; D remains unclear. Trimming shortened V by 2 bases and J by 0 bases, and 11 bases separated the two germline ends. CDR1 is LGHDT, CDR2 YNNKEL, per germline (reference sequence). The CDR3 loop spans 16 amino acids. CDR3 sequence reads: CASSQPFLGSGNTIYF. The CDR3 region has the DNA TGTGCCAGCAGCCAACCTTTTCTTGGCTCTGGAAACACCATATATTTT.

This clonotype has ten or more counts. V gene TRBV20-1 combines with J gene TRBJ2-1, with D tentatively TRBD1 or TRBD2 (5 bases each). This CDR3 spans 10 amino acids. V was trimmed by 7 bases and J by 8 bases, leaving 9 bases between them. Per germline, CDR1 DFQATT and CDR2 SNEGSKA (reference sequence). In nucleotides, the CDR3 is TGCAGTGGAGGGGCGGATGAGCAGTTCTTC. Protein: CSGGADEQFF.

The sample holds many counts of this clonotype. The chain links TRBV13 to TRBJ2-5; D uncertain. This CDR3 region has 14 residues. The V end lost 8 bases, the J end lost 5 bases, and 18 bases lay between the germline ends. From germline, CDR1 is PRHDT and CDR2 FYEKMQ (reference sequence). In DNA, the CDR3 is TGTGCCAGCGGCTCGGTACGAATGGAGGAGACCCAGTACTTC. It translates to CASGSVRMEETQYF.

This sequence joins TRBV19 and TRBJ1-1, with unresolved D. Trimming removed 10 bases at V and 0 bases at J, with 12 bases between. CDR1 is LNHDA and CDR2 is SQIVND in the germline V gene (reference sequence). This CDR3 has 13 residues. CDR3 DNA sequence: TGTGCCACCAACGGGGAGTTGAACACTGAAGCTTTCTTT. It translates to CATNGELNTEAFF.

The sample holds many counts of this clonotype. CDR3 DNA: TGTGCCAGCAGCCCACAGGGGGGCACCTACGAGCAGTACTTC. Translation: CASSPQGGTYEQYF. V gene TRBV7-2 combines with J gene TRBJ2-7, with 8 bases aligning to TRBD1. J lost 2 bases, V lost 5 bases, and 5 bases had no gene match. CDR1 and CDR2 (germline): SGHTA, FQGNSA. The CDR3 contains 14 residues.

This clonotype appeared a few times. The chain links TRBV20-1 to TRBJ2-7; either TRBD1 or TRBD2 may fit D (5 bases each). Per the germline V gene, CDR1 is DFQATT and CDR2 is SNEGSKA (reference sequence). The ends were cut back, 6 bases at V and 1 base at J, with 16 bases in the middle. CDR3 length: 14 amino acids. This chain's CDR3 is CSAPVGGRSYEQYF. The CDR3 coding sequence is TGCAGTGCCCCCGTTGGGGGTCGATCCTACGAGCAGTACTTC.

The sample holds many counts of this clonotype. DNA for the CDR3: TGTGCCAGCAGTAAGGGAGCTAACTATGGCTACACCTTC. It yields the protein CASSKGANYGYTF. J is TRBJ1-2 and V is TRBV6-1; D is undetermined. Per germline, CDR1 MNHNS and CDR2 SASEGT. The CDR3 has 13 amino acids. V shed 5 bases and J shed 0 bases, with 7 bases lying between them.

This clonotype has just a few counts. V usage is TRBV6-6 and J usage is TRBJ2-5; 7 bases match TRBD1. The trim removed 2 bases at V and 3 bases at J, leaving 3 bases unmatched. The CDR3 runs 14 residues. Germline CDR1 reads MNHNY; CDR2 reads SVGAGI (reference sequence). DNA for the CDR3: TGTGCCAGCAGTTACCGCCAGGGGGAAGAGACCCAGTACTTC. Protein sequence: CASSYRQGEETQYF.

This clonotype is labeled as medium-sized (0.01 to 0.1%). The gene calls are TRBV20-1 and TRBJ2-7; a weak D match, TRBD2 (5 bases). V shed 0 bases and J shed 0 bases, with 15 bases lying between them. CDR1 is DFQATT and CDR2 is SNEGSKA in the germline V gene (reference sequence). CDR3 size: 16 residues. The CDR3 sequence is CSARDQERLSSYEQYF. The CDR3 DNA reads TGCAGTGCTAGAGATCAGGAGCGGTTGAGCTCCTACGAGCAGTACTTC.

This clonotype was recorded many times. This chain links TRBV10-3 with TRBJ2-2, with 15 nucleotides matching TRBD2. The V segment lost 6 bases and the J segment 2 bases; nucleotides outside the gene matches: 4. Germline V gene data show CDR1 as ENHRY and CDR2 as SYGVKD. The CDR3 spans 17 residues. CDR3 sequence reads: CAIRGTSGRPNTGELFF. CDR3 coding DNA: TGTGCCATCAGGGGGACTAGCGGGAGGCCCAACACCGGGGAGCTGTTTTTT.

This clonotype was seen many times. The chain carries TRBV6-5 and TRBJ1-2, with TRBD1 identical over 7 bases. The CDR3 is made up of 14 amino acids. Germline V gene sequence: CDR1 MNHEY, CDR2 SVGAGI. Trimming cost V 2 bases and J 9 bases; bases outside gene matches: 9. The CDR3 DNA reads TGTGCCAGCAGTTACCTCGACAGGGAAAGAAGCTACACCTTC. Amino acid sequence: CASSYLDRERSYTF.

This clonotype was seen repeatedly, ten times or more. The chain combines TRBV5-8 with TRBJ2-3; 9 bases agree with TRBD1. This CDR3 comprises 17 residues. The V gene's germline CDR1 is SGHTS and CDR2 YDEGEE. Germline trimming cut 3 bases from V and 0 bases from J; bases unmatched to any gene: 8. The CDR3 sequence: CASSSGQGITSTDTQYF. The CDR3 DNA reads TGTGCCAGCAGCTCCGGACAGGGGATTACTAGCACAGATACGCAGTATTTT. The entire variable domain, with the rest obtained from reference TRBV5-8 and TRBJ2-3, is as follows: EAGVTQSPTHLIKTRGQQATLRCSPISGHTSVYWYQQALGLGLQFLLWYDEGEERNRGNFPPRFSGRQFPNYSSELNVNALELEDSALYLCASSSGQGITSTDTQYFGPGTRLTVL.

In its sample, this clonotype was seen many times. The chain combines TRBV7-2 with TRBJ2-5; D is uncertain. Trimming shortened V by 5 bases and J by 4 bases, and 11 bases separated the two germline ends. CDR3 length equals 13 residues. CDR1 is SGHTA, CDR2 FQGNSA, per germline. CDR3 DNA: TGTGCCAGCAGCCCCCCGGGCACAGAGACCCAGTACTTC. This gives the protein CASSPPGTETQYF.

The V and J genes are TRBV3-1 and TRBJ1-3; D gene ambiguous. The CDR3 is made up of 15 amino acids. In germline, CDR1 is LGHDT, CDR2 YNNKEL (reference sequence). The ends were cut back, 3 bases at V and 2 bases at J, with 11 bases in the middle. The CDR3 nucleotides are TGTGCCAGCAGCCACCCTTTCCCTCCTGGAAACACCATATATTTT. This gives the protein CASSHPFPPGNTIYF.